Following are 11 T cell receptor beta chains from one sample sequenced in a study of T-cell memory formation after mild COVID-19. MiXCR, applied by TCRdb to the 5' RACE reads, yields one record per CDR3 protein. The sample holds hundreds of thousands of distinct CDR3 sequences, roughly 15% seen once. Sequenced: PBMCs or a T cell subset sorted from them (not recorded which). Receptors were obtained from a man between 18 and 29 years old who had mild COVID-19 (a few samples of this study predate the infection). Cell type and time point are not known.

This clonotype was detected only a few times. The V call is TRBV10-3, the J call TRBJ2-1; D is possibly TRBD2 (5 bases). The CDR3 covers 13 residues. CDR1 is ENHRY, CDR2 SYGVKD, per germline. V was clipped by 10 bases and J by 4 bases, with 14 bases between them. The DNA of the CDR3 is TGTGCCACAAGGGAAGCGGCATACAATGAGCAGTTCTTC. Its protein product is CATREAAYNEQFF.

The chain has TRBV9 and TRBJ2-7, with TRBD1 matching 7 bases. This CDR3 has 14 residues. V trimming: 0 bases; J trimming: 3 bases; junction bases outside the gene matches: 3. Germline assignment: CDR1 SGDLS and CDR2 YYNGEE. In DNA form, the CDR3 reads TGTGCCAGCAGCGTAGGTCCAGGGGGCTACGAGCAGTACTTC. Amino acid sequence: CASSVGPGGYEQYF.

The chain combines TRBV24-1 with TRBJ2-1, with D tentatively TRBD1 (5 bases). Looked up from germline, CDR1 is KGHDR and CDR2 is SFDVKD. This CDR3 is 14 amino acids long. The V end was cut by 0 bases, the J end by 6 bases, with 8 bases between. In DNA form, the CDR3 reads TGTGCCACCAGTGATTTGCAGGGCGGCAATGAGCAGTTCTTC. This codes for CATSDLQGGNEQFF.

V and J are TRBV28 and TRBJ1-5, with 7 bases aligning to TRBD1. CDR3 length: 15 amino acids. V was pared by 6 bases and J by 1 base, with 6 bases of the junction left unmatched. The germline gives CDR1 MDHEN, CDR2 SYDVKM. CDR3 sequence: CASRSTGTSNQPQHF. The CDR3 DNA reads as TGTGCCAGCAGGTCGACAGGGACGAGCAATCAGCCCCAGCATTTT.

There are a few counts of this clonotype. The CDR3 DNA sequence: TGTGCCAGCACCCCGGGGGGCGGGGAGCTGTTTTTT. Protein: CASTPGGGELFF. The chain employs TRBV6-6 and TRBJ2-2, with TRBD2 matching over 7 bases. V was clipped by 7 bases and J by 7 bases; unmatched bases: 3. CDR1 and CDR2 from the germline V gene are MNHNY and SVGAGI (reference sequence). The CDR3 consists of 12 residues.

The J gene is TRBJ2-5, the V gene TRBV7-2; 10 bases fit TRBD2. This CDR3 contains 15 residues. Germline V gives CDR1 SGHTA, CDR2 FQGNSA. The J segment lost 5 bases and the V segment lost 1 base, leaving 4 bases of the junction unmatched. DNA for the CDR3: TGTGCCAGCAGCTTAGTCGGTAGCGGGGGGGAGACCCAGTACTTC. Protein: CASSLVGSGGETQYF.

This clonotype has a count of ten or more. This chain connects TRBV12-3 or TRBV12-4 to TRBJ2-7; D not certain. V lost 3 bases, J lost 9 bases, and 9 bases lay in between. The CDR3 runs to 11 residues. CDR3 in DNA: TGTGCCAGCAGTTTTGAATATGGGCAGTACTTC. This encodes CASSFEYGQYF.

CDR3 region: CASSKGRRVYGYTF. In nucleotides, the CDR3 is TGTGCCAGCAGCAAAGGGCGGAGGGTCTATGGCTACACCTTC. The chain couples TRBV21-1 to TRBJ1-2. TRBV21-1 is a pseudogene. This CDR3 has 14 residues.

This clonotype was picked up a small number of times. The chain joins TRBV5-6 to TRBJ1-1; D remains unclear. The V gene's germline CDR1 is SGHDT and CDR2 YYEEEE. The CDR3 spans 14 residues. V shed 4 bases and J shed 3 bases, with 13 bases lying between them. The CDR3 sequence: CASSTYGVDTEAFF. The DNA of the CDR3 is TGTGCCAGCAGCACTTACGGGGTGGACACTGAAGCTTTCTTT.

The V gene is TRBV4-2, the J gene TRBJ1-5; D not resolved. Looked up from germline, CDR1 is LGHNA and CDR2 is YNFKEQ. V lost 0 bases and J 0 bases, leaving 12 bases between the germline ends. The CDR3 is made up of 17 amino acids. The CDR3 is CASSQDRAAFSNQPQHF. As DNA, the CDR3 is TGTGCCAGCAGCCAAGATAGGGCAGCCTTTAGCAATCAGCCCCAGCATTTT.

The genes are TRBV20-1 and TRBJ2-3, with D hard to call. The CDR3 runs to 14 residues. V was clipped by 0 bases and J by 0 bases, with 7 bases between them. Germline lookup yields CDR1 DFQATT and CDR2 SNEGSKA (reference sequence). CDR3 sequence reads: CSARDPSSTDTQYF. Here the CDR3 DNA reads TGCAGTGCTAGAGACCCAAGTAGCACAGATACGCAGTATTTT.